This is a list of T cell receptor beta chains from one sample in a study of blood T cell repertoires in COVID-19. Data came from immunoSEQ multiplex PCR; TCRdb stores just in-frame clones and leaves some out. In the table there are 150,000 or so clones, around 87% of which are singletons. Sequencing used PBMCs or T cells enriched from blood (not recorded which). Receptors were obtained from a woman in her 40s who had been exposed to COVID-19. Both conserved end residues are part of each CDR3. D genes are given only for firm matches. Not all rows give a size; the values are once, few, many and, for expanded clones, a class.

D	J	V	size	DNA	CDR3
-	TRBJ2-1	TRBV28	-	TGTGCCAGCAGTTTCGATAGGGGGGGGTACAATGAGCAGTTCTTC	CASSFDRGGYNEQFF
-	TRBJ2-3	TRBV12-3/TRBV12-4	-	TGTGCCAGCAGGTTGCGGGGAGATACGCAGTATTTT	CASRLRGDTQYF
-	TRBJ2-3	TRBV29-1	-	TGCAGCGTTCCGCAGGGTTCGATCGATACGCAGTATTTT	CSVPQGSIDTQYF
-	TRBJ1-5	TRBV19	-	TGTGCCAGTCAGCGGGGCTCGGACAATCAGCCCCAGCATTTT	CASQRGSDNQPQHF
-	TRBJ2-1	TRBV7-7	-	TGTGCCAGCAGCTTAGCCCGGAGCTCCTACAATGAGCAGTTCTTC	CASSLARSSYNEQFF
-	TRBJ2-5	TRBV7-6	few	TGTGCCAGCAGCTTACAAATGCGGGAGACCCAGTACTTC	CASSLQMRETQYF
TRBD1	TRBJ2-1	TRBV7-2	-	TGTGCCAGCAGCTTCCCGGGACAGGGGAACAATGAGCAGTTCTTC	CASSFPGQGNNEQFF
-	TRBJ1-5	TRBV6-5	-	TGTGCCAGCCGGAGGGATAATAGCAATCAGCCCCAGCATTTT	CASRRDNSNQPQHF
-	TRBJ2-7	TRBV6-7	-	TGTGCCAGCAGTTACTCCCCAGGGATTTACGAGCAGTACTTC	CASSYSPGIYEQYF
TRBD1	TRBJ1-4	TRBV5-1	once	TGCGCCAGCAGCTTACAGGGGTTAGGCGAAAAACTGTTTTTT	CASSLQGLGEKLFF
-	TRBJ1-2	TRBV12-5	-	TGTGCTAGTGGGACCATGGGGGCCAGCGGCTACACCTTC	CASGTMGASGYTF